This entry concerns a single TCR beta chain. This specimen belongs to a study of blood T cell repertoires in COVID-19. Across the whole study: The origin of the acute and convalescent COVID-19 samples was the United States, Italy and Spain. In each case, the material was cDNA or gDNA derived from T cells, B-cell-depleted T cells, or PBMCs.

Repertoires were generated with immunoSEQ multiplex PCR, while TCRdb's copy carries only in-frame clones and drops some. The sample holds under 300,000 clones, approximately 80% seen once. Per germline, CDR1 MGHRA and CDR2 YSYEKL. There are 17 residues in the CDR3. V shed 0 bases and J shed 1 base, with 15 bases lying between them. The chain combines TRBV4-1 with TRBJ1-1; D unclear. Material for sequencing was peripheral blood. The clonotype originates from a man aged 25-45 years who had recovered from COVID-19. The DNA of the CDR3 is TGCGCCAGCAGCCAAGACCTTCGCACTGACACGAACACTGAAGCTTTCTTT. This codes for CASSQDLRTDTNTEAFF.